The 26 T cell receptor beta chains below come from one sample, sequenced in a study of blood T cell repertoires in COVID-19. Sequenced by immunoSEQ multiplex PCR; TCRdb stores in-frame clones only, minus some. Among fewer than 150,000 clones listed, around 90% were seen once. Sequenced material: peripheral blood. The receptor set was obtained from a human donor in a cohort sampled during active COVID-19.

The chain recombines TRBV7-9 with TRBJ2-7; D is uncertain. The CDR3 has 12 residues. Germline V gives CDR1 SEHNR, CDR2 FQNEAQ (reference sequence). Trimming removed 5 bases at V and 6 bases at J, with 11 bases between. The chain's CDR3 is CASSRHSGEQYF. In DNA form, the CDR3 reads TGTGCCAGCAGCCGGCATTCGGGCGAGCAGTACTTC.

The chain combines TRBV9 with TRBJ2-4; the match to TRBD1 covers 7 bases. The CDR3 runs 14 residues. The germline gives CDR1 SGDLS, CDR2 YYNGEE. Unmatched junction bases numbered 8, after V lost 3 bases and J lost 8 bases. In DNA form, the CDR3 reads TGTGCCAGCAGCGAAGCCCCCCAGGGGGACATTCAGTACTTC. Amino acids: CASSEAPQGDIQYF.

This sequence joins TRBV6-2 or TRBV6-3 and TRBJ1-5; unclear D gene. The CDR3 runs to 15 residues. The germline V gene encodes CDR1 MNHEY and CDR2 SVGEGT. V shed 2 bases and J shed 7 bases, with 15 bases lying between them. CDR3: CASSYVEVYGQPQHF. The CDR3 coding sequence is TGTGCCAGCAGTTACGTGGAGGTTTATGGCCAGCCCCAGCATTTT.

For the CDR3, the DNA is TGTGCCAGCAGTGAAGAGCGGGGCGCGATTGAGACCCAGTACTTC. Protein product: CASSEERGAIETQYF. This chain connects TRBV6-1 to TRBJ2-5; 7 positions match TRBD2. The germline V gene has CDR1 MNHNS and CDR2 SASEGT. This CDR3 spans 15 amino acids. J lost 5 bases, V lost 1 base, and 7 bases had no gene match.

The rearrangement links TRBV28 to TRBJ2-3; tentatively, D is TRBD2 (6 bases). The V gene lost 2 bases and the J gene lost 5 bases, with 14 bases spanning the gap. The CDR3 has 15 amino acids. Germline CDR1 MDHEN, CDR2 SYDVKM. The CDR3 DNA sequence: TGTGCCAGCAGTTTAACGGAGGGCCAATTAGATACGCAGTATTTT. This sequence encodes CASSLTEGQLDTQYF.

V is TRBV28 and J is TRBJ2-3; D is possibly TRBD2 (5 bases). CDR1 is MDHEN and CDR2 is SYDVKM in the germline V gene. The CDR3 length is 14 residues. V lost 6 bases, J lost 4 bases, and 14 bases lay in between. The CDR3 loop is CASSEDRGADTQYF. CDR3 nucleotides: TGTGCCAGCAGCGAAGACCGGGGTGCAGATACGCAGTATTTT.

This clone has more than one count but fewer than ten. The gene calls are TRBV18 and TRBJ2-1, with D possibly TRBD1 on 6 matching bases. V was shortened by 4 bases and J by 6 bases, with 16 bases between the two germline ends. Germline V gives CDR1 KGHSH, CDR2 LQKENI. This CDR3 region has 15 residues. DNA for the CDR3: TGTGCCAGCTCACTAACGAGGGAAGGGGGCAATGAGCAGTTCTTC. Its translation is CASSLTREGGNEQFF.

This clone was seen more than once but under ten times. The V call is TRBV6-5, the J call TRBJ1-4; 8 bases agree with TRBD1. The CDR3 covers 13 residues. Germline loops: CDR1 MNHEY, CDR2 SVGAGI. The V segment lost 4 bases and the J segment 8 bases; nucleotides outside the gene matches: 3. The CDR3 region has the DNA TGTGCCAGCAGTTTTGACAGGGGAGAAAAACTGTTTTTT. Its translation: CASSFDRGEKLFF.

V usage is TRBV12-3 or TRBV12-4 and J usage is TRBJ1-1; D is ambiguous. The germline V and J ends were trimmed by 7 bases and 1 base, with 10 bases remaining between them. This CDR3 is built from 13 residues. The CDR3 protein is CASTLKRNTEAFF. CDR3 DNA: TGTGCCAGCACCCTCAAGAGGAACACTGAAGCTTTCTTT.

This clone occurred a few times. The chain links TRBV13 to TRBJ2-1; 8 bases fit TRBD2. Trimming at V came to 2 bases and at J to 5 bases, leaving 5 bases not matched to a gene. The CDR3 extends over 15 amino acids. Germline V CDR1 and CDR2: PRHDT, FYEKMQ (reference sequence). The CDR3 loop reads CASSLRAGAHNEQFF. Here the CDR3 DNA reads TGTGCCAGCAGCTTAAGAGCGGGAGCACACAATGAGCAGTTCTTC.

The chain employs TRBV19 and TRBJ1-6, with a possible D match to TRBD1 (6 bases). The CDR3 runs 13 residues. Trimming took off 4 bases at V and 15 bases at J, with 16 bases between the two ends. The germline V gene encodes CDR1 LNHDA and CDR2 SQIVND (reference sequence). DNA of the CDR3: TGTGCCAGTAGTACCCAAACAGGGTCTGGCCTCCACTTT. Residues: CASSTQTGSGLHF.

For the CDR3, the DNA is TGTGCCAGCAGTCCAATGGACAGGGTGCGGGAGACCCAGTACTTC. Translation gives CASSPMDRVRETQYF. The rearrangement uses TRBV7-9 and TRBJ2-5, with 8 bases fitting TRBD1. The CDR3 sequence is 15 residues long. The germline V gene has CDR1 SEHNR and CDR2 FQNEAQ (reference sequence). With V trimmed by 6 bases and J by 5 bases, 11 bases remained unmatched.

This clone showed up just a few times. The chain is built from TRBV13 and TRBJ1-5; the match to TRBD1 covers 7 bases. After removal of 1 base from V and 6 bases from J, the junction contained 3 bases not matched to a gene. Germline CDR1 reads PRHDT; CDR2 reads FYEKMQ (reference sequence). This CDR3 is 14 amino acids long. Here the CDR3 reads CASSLEGAGQPQHF. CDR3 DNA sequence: TGTGCCAGCAGCTTAGAGGGGGCGGGTCAGCCCCAGCATTTT.

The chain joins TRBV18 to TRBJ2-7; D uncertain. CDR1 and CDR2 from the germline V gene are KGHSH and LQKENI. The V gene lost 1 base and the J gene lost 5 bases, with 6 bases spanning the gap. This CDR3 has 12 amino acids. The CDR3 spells CASSPRRDEQYF. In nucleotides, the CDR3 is TGTGCCAGCTCACCACGACGGGACGAGCAGTACTTC.

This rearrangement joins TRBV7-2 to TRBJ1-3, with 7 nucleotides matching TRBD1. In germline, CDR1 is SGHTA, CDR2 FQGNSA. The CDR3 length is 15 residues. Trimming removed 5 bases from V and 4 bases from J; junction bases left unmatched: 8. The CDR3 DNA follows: TGTGCCAGCAGCGCCCAGACAGGGACGGGAAACACCATATATTTT. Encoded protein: CASSAQTGTGNTIYF.

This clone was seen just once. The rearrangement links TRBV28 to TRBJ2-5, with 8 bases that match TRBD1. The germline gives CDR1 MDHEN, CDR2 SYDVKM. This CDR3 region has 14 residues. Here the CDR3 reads CASSGQGARETQYF. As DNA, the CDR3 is TGTGCTAGTAGTGGCCAGGGGGCGAGGGAGACCCAGTACTTC.

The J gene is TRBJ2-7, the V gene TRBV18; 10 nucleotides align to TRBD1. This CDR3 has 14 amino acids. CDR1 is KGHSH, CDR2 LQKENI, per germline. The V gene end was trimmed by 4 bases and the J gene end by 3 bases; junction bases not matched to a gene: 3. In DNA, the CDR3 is TGTGCCAGCTCACTAGGACAGGGGGGCTACGAGCAGTACTTC. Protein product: CASSLGQGGYEQYF.

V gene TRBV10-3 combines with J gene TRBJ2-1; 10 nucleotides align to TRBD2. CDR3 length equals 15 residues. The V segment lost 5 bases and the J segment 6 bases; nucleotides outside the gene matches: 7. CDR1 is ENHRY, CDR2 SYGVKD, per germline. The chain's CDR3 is CAISPGTSDRNEQFF. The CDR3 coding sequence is TGTGCCATCAGTCCCGGGACTAGCGACCGCAATGAGCAGTTCTTC.

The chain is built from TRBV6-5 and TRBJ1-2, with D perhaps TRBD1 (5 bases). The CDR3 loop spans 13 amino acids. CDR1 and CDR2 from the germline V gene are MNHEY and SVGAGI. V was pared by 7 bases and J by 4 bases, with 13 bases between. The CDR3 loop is CASNPGGSYGYTF. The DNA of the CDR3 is TGTGCCAGCAACCCCGGGGGGTCCTATGGCTACACCTTC.

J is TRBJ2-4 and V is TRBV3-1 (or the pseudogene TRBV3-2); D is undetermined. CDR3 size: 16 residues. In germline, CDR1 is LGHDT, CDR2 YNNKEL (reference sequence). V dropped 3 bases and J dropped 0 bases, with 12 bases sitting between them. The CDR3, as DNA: TGTGCCAGCAGCCAGAGAGGATCCCTAGCCAAAAACATTCAGTACTTC. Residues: CASSQRGSLAKNIQYF.

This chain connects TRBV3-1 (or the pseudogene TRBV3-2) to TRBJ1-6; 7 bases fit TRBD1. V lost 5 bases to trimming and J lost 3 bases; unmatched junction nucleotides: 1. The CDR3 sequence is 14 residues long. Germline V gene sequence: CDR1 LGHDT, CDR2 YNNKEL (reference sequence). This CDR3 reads CASSRQGYNSPLHF. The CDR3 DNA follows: TGTGCCAGCAGCAGACAGGGCTATAATTCACCCCTCCACTTT.

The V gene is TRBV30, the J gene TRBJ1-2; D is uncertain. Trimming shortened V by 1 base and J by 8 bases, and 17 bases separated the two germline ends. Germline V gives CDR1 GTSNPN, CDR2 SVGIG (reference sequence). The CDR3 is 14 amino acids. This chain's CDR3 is CAWSGRESGIGYTF. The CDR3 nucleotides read TGTGCCTGGAGTGGCCGAGAGAGCGGAATAGGCTACACCTTC. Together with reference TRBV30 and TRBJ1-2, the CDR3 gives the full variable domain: SQTIHQWPATLVQPVGSPLSLECTVEGTSNPNLYWYRQAAGRGLQLLFYSVGIGQISSEVPQNLSASRPQDRQFILSSKKLLLSDSGFYLCAWSGRESGIGYTFGSGTRLTVV.

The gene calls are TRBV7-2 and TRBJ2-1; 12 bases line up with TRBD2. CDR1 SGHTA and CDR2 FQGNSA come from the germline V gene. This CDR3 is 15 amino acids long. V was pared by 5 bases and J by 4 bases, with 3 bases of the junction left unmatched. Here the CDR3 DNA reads TGTGCCAGCAGCACACTAGCGGGGGGTTACAATGAGCAGTTCTTC. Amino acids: CASSTLAGGYNEQFF.

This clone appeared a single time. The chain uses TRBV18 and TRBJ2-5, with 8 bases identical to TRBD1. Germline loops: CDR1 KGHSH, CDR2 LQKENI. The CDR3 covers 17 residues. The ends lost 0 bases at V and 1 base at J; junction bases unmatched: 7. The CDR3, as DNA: TGTGCCAGCTCACCACCGGGCCCAGGACAGGGCCAAGAGACCCAGTACTTC. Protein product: CASSPPGPGQGQETQYF.

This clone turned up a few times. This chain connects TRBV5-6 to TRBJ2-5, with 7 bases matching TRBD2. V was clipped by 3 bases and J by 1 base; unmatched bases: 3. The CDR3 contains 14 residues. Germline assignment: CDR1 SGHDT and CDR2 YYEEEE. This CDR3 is CASSSRTSQETQYF. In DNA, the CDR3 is TGTGCCAGCAGCTCTAGGACTAGCCAAGAGACCCAGTACTTC.

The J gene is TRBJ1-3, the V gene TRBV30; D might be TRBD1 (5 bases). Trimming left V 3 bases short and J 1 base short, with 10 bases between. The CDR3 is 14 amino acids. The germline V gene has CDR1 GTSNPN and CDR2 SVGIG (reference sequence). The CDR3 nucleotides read TGTGCCTGGAGGCCAGGGCTTTCTGGAAACACCATATATTTT. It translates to CAWRPGLSGNTIYF.